The table lists the clone carrying this T cell receptor (beta chain) with a count of one. Its target is unknown. The CDR3 loop spans 15 amino acids. Germline V gene lookup returns CDR1 SGHAT and CDR2 FQNNGV. V lost 3 bases, J lost 4 bases, and 13 bases lay in between. The sample comes from a study of cytomegalovirus exposure and HLA in healthy donors. At the level of the study: There were 90 million to 130 million unique TCR beta sequences, drawn from roughly 200 million T cells, in an earlier analysis.

The PCR used 60 Vbeta and 13 Jbeta primers. Profiling relied on immunoSEQ multiplex PCR, and the TCRdb table lists in-frame clones only, not all of them. The sample lists around 200,000 clones, 74% occurring once. The study's findings and limits: On later analysis, the bulk of CMV-associated TCR beta chains appeared to be HLA-restricted. Across HLA loci, a later analysis found differing TCR association rates, with DRB1 most and HLA-C fewest. The authors later found HLA-associated TCR beta chains more clonally expanded than equally common others.

This sequence was found in a woman in her 30s in good health and CMV-seropositive. The sequencing sample was made of PBMCs. V and J are TRBV11-2 and TRBJ1-3, with a possible D match to TRBD1 (5 bases). The CDR3 spells CASSLGGVGGNTIYF. CDR3 nucleotides: TGTGCCAGCAGCTTGGGGGGGGTCGGAGGAAACACCATATATTTT.